This TCR beta chain was recovered during a study of tumor and adjacent non-tumor tissue in lung cancer. The overall study: Histology: about twelve adenocarcinoma, a couple of squamous cell carcinoma, 1 small cell lung cancer. Each sample yielded approximately 4.2 million productive TCRbeta reads on average.

Broader study findings: Top 100 clones took a larger repertoire share in normal lung.

This clonotype was counted ten times or more. Its antigen is still unknown. The template was RNA from unsorted bulk tissue. This non-tumor lung sample came from over 3 cm beyond the tumor edge. The CDR3 loop spans 16 amino acids. CDR1 and CDR2 (germline): SGHDT, YYEEEE. Between the trimmed V and J ends, which lost 4 bases and 4 bases, there was a span of 21 bases. A modified ARM-PCR protocol with three rounds of nested PCR amplified TCRbeta. TCRdb reanalysed the multiplex PCR reads using MiXCR and keeps one entry per CDR3 protein. The profile shows approximately 120,000 distinct CDR3 sequences, about 61% of them singletons.

The source of this sequence is a man aged 55 to 70 with non-small cell lung cancer. V gene TRBV5-6 combines with J gene TRBJ2-7; D might be TRBD1 (6 bases). The sequencing sample was made of distant non-tumor lung tissue. CDR3 bases: TGTGCCAGCAGCCCGGACCCGACAGGCCAGGGATACGAGCAGTACTTC. Its translation: CASSPDPTGQGYEQYF.